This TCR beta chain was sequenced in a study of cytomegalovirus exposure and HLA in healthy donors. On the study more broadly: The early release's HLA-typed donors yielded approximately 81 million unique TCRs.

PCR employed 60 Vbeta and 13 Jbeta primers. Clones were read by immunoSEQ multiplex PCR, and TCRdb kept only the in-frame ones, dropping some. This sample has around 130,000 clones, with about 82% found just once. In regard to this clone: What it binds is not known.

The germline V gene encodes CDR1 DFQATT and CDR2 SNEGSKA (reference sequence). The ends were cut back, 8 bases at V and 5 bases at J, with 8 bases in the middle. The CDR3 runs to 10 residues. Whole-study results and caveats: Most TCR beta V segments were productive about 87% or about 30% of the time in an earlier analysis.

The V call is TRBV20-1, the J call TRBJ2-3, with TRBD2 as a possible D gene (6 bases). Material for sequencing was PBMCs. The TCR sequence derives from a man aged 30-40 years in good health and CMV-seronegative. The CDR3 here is CSTGVDTQYF. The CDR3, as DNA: TGCAGTACGGGGGTAGATACGCAGTATTTT.